This entry concerns a single T cell receptor (beta chain). The antigen is not known. These data originate in a study of CD8+CD57+ T cells in acquired aplastic anemia. Study-wide findings and caveats: The study identified more than 25 CD8+ CDR3 sequences shared by patients and controls.

The CDR3 spans 16 residues. Germline-derived CDR1 and CDR2 are LNHNV and YYDKDF (reference sequence). Losses at the gene ends were 11 bases for V and 5 bases for J; bases not matched to a gene: 21. Genomic DNA acted as the template from which TCR beta VDJ combination and CDR3 sequence profiling were carried out. TCRdb independently ran MiXCR on the reads; one entry per CDR3 protein. The data contain 400,000 to 500,000 distinct CDR3 sequences, approximately 70% of them singletons. The chain links TRBV15 to TRBJ2-7, with 7 bases identical to TRBD2. This receptor was taken from a human donor in good health, serving as a control. The sample consisted of sorted CD4+, CD8+, or CD8+CD57+ T cells (not recorded which) from PBMCs. CDR3 protein: CACSSGIHRGVDEQYF. The DNA for the CDR3 is TGTGCCTGCAGCAGCGGCATTCACCGGGGGGTCGACGAGCAGTACTTC.